These 22 T cell receptor beta chains share one sample of origin, sequenced in a study of CD8+ T cells in alopecia areata. It was cDNA, reverse transcribed from extracted RNA, that served as the sequencing template. Here immunoSEQ multiplex PCR was the method, and the copy in TCRdb shows in-frame clones only, minus some. The sample records 150,000 or so clones, over 80% being singletons. The sequenced sample was CD8+ T cells sorted from blood, obtained at week 0. The receptors were gathered from a human donor with alopecia areata.

CDR3 nucleotide sequence: TGTGCCAGCAGCTTCTTCACAGATACGCAGTATTTT. This translates into CASSFFTDTQYF. V is TRBV7-9 and J is TRBJ2-3; D not resolved. The germline V and J ends were trimmed by 3 bases and 2 bases, with 3 bases remaining between them. The CDR3 covers 12 residues. Germline V lookup: CDR1 SEHNR, CDR2 FQNEAQ (reference sequence).

The V call is TRBV4-1, the J call TRBJ2-7; 9 nucleotides align to TRBD2. Trimming removed 0 bases from V and 3 bases from J; junction bases left unmatched: 9. The germline gives CDR1 MGHRA, CDR2 YSYEKL. The CDR3 is 17 residues long. The CDR3 nucleotides are TGCGCCAGCAGCCAAGACCACAGGTTAGCGGGAGACTACGAGCAGTACTTC. Translating it yields CASSQDHRLAGDYEQYF.

The chain combines TRBV5-6 with TRBJ2-1; TRBD2 matches at 7 bases. CDR3 length: 15 residues. Germline CDR1 SGHDT, CDR2 YYEEEE. The trim removed 4 bases at V and 2 bases at J, leaving 6 bases unmatched. This CDR3 is CASSPRGETYNEQFF. The CDR3 DNA reads TGTGCCAGCAGCCCCCGGGGGGAGACCTACAATGAGCAGTTCTTC. Combining the CDR3 with reference TRBV5-6 and TRBJ2-1 gives the whole variable domain DAGVTQSPTHLIKTRGQQVTLRCSPKSGHDTVSWYQQALGQGPQFIFQYYEEEERQRGNFPDRFSGHQFPNYSSELNVNALLLGDSALYLCASSPRGETYNEQFFGPGTRLTVL.

This chain joins TRBV27 and TRBJ2-1; 9 nucleotides agree with TRBD2. CDR3 length: 15 amino acids. Trimming at V came to 7 bases and at J to 2 bases, leaving 6 bases not matched to a gene. The germline V gene encodes CDR1 MNHEY and CDR2 SMNVEV (reference sequence). CDR3 loop: CASNSGLAPYNEQFF. The CDR3 coding sequence is TGTGCCAGCAATTCGGGACTAGCCCCCTACAATGAGCAGTTCTTC.

The chain joins TRBV7-9 to TRBJ2-5, with 9 bases identical to TRBD2. The V gene's germline CDR1 is SEHNR and CDR2 FQNEAQ (reference sequence). J lost 2 bases, V lost 1 base, and 2 bases had no gene match. The CDR3 spans 15 residues. The CDR3 loop is CASSLVSGRQETQYF. The CDR3 region has the DNA TGTGCCAGCAGCTTAGTTAGCGGGAGACAAGAGACCCAGTACTTC.

This rearrangement joins TRBV5-1 to TRBJ2-7; D gene unclear. Looked up from germline, CDR1 is SGHRS and CDR2 is YFSETQ. V lost 0 bases and J 0 bases, leaving 10 bases between the germline ends. CDR3 length: 15 residues. The CDR3 spells CASSLEQRISYEQYF. CDR3 nucleotide sequence: TGCGCCAGCAGCTTGGAACAGCGTATCTCCTACGAGCAGTACTTC. Supplemented by reference TRBV5-1 and TRBJ2-7, the full variable domain reads KAGVTQTPRYLIKTRGQQVTLSCSPISGHRSVSWYQQTPGQGLQFLFEYFSETQRNKGNFPGRFSGRQFSNSRSEMNVSTLELGDSALYLCASSLEQRISYEQYFGPGTRLTVT.

The rearrangement links TRBV2 to TRBJ2-7; D gene ambiguous. The CDR3 contains 16 residues. CDR1 and CDR2 from the germline V gene are SNHLY and FYNNEI. V lost 3 bases, J lost 3 bases, and 18 bases lay in between. CDR3 nucleotides: TGTGCCAGCAGTGAGCCCCCCGGGTCCTTAGTCTACGAGCAGTACTTC. This gives the protein CASSEPPGSLVYEQYF.

A word on this clone: In the same sample, other DNA sequences code for this CDR3. This rearrangement joins TRBV6-5 to TRBJ2-3, with TRBD2 matching 15 bases. V was clipped by 5 bases and J by 4 bases; unmatched bases: 1. CDR1 and CDR2 from the germline V gene are MNHEY and SVGAGI. This CDR3 has 15 residues. This CDR3 reads CASSGLAGGPDTQYF. In DNA form, the CDR3 reads TGTGCCAGCAGTGGACTAGCGGGAGGGCCAGATACGCAGTATTTT.

J is TRBJ2-7 and V is TRBV7-2; 8 positions agree with TRBD2. Trimming removed 5 bases from V and 5 bases from J; junction bases left unmatched: 11. The CDR3 loop spans 15 amino acids. Germline V lookup: CDR1 SGHTA, CDR2 FQGNSA. CDR3: CASSAPGLVVNEQYF. The CDR3 DNA follows: TGTGCCAGCAGCGCACCGGGACTAGTAGTAAACGAGCAGTACTTC.

This chain joins TRBV15 and TRBJ2-6; D is possibly TRBD1 or TRBD2 (5 bases each). Germline V gene sequence: CDR1 LNHNV, CDR2 YYDKDF (reference sequence). CDR3 size: 12 residues. V gave up 8 bases and J gave up 8 bases, with 10 bases separating them. The CDR3 is CATGTSSNVLTF. The CDR3 nucleotides are TGTGCCACCGGGACCTCGTCCAACGTCCTGACTTTC.

The rearrangement links TRBV7-9 to TRBJ1-4; no reliable D call. The germline V gene encodes CDR1 SEHNR and CDR2 FQNEAQ (reference sequence). V dropped 7 bases and J dropped 6 bases, with 9 bases sitting between them. CDR3 size: 12 residues. The CDR3 DNA follows: TGTGCCAGCACCTCCGGTGATGAAAAACTGTTTTTT. It codes for CASTSGDEKLFF.

V gene TRBV5-6 combines with J gene TRBJ1-1; D is perhaps TRBD1 (6 bases). Germline-derived CDR1 and CDR2 are SGHDT and YYEEEE. This CDR3 has 17 amino acids. Trimming removed 2 bases from V and 0 bases from J, with 17 bases in between. The DNA of the CDR3 is TGTGCCAGCAGCTTCAACAGGGACCTCACCATGAACACTGAAGCTTTCTTT. Its translation: CASSFNRDLTMNTEAFF.

This clone was found once. The chain carries TRBV4-1 and TRBJ2-1, with 7 bases lining up with TRBD2. Germline V CDR1 and CDR2: MGHRA, YSYEKL. This CDR3 has 19 residues. Germline trimming cut 0 bases from V and 4 bases from J; bases unmatched to any gene: 15. The CDR3 sequence is CASSQDLPETSPYYNEQFF. The CDR3 DNA reads as TGCGCCAGCAGCCAAGACCTGCCAGAGACTAGCCCGTATTACAATGAGCAGTTCTTC.

The V gene is TRBV9, the J gene TRBJ2-3, with D hard to call. Germline V gene sequence: CDR1 SGDLS, CDR2 YYNGEE. V lost 4 bases, J lost 3 bases, and 6 bases lay in between. This CDR3 is built from 12 residues. DNA for the CDR3: TGTGCCAGCAGCCGCTCGACAGATACGCAGTATTTT. It encodes CASSRSTDTQYF. The whole variable domain, filled in from reference TRBV9 and TRBJ2-3, reads DSGVTQTPKHLITATGQRVTLRCSPRSGDLSVYWYQQSLDQGLQFLIQYYNGEERAKGNILERFSAQQFPDLHSELNLSSLELGDSALYFCASSRSTDTQYFGPGTRLTVL.

V is TRBV5-6 and J is TRBJ2-7, with D possibly TRBD2 on 6 matching bases. Trimming shortened V by 0 bases and J by 3 bases, and 7 bases separated the two germline ends. The CDR3 consists of 13 residues. Germline lookup yields CDR1 SGHDT and CDR2 YYEEEE. CDR3 loop: CASSLGEDYEQYF. Here the CDR3 DNA reads TGTGCCAGCAGCTTGGGGGAGGACTACGAGCAGTACTTC.

V usage is TRBV4-1 and J usage is TRBJ2-5, with 7 bases that match TRBD2. The CDR3 is made up of 19 amino acids. Per the germline V gene, CDR1 is MGHRA and CDR2 is YSYEKL. V lost 0 bases, J lost 3 bases, and 16 bases stayed unmatched. Here the CDR3 DNA reads TGCGCCAGCAGCCAAGAGAACCGCCCGGGGGGTAAGATTGAAGAGACCCAGTACTTC. Translating it yields CASSQENRPGGKIEETQYF.

This clone turned up a few times. This chain joins TRBV2 and TRBJ2-3, with TRBD2 matching 9 bases. Germline V gene sequence: CDR1 SNHLY, CDR2 FYNNEI. The CDR3 is 14 amino acids. Germline trimming cut 4 bases from V and 3 bases from J; bases unmatched to any gene: 2. As DNA, the CDR3 is TGTGCCAGCAGTGGAGCGGGGGGAACAGATACGCAGTATTTT. The encoded protein is CASSGAGGTDTQYF.

A single count supports this clone. The chain combines TRBV5-1 with TRBJ1-1, with 12 bases matching TRBD1. V was clipped by 6 bases and J by 2 bases; unmatched bases: 5. The CDR3 length is 15 residues. Germline CDR1 is SGHRS and CDR2 is YFSETQ. The CDR3 loop is CASTLGQGANTEAFF. Written as DNA, the CDR3 is TGCGCCAGCACTCTGGGACAGGGGGCAAACACTGAAGCTTTCTTT.

In this sample, this clone turned up once. This sample includes further DNA sequences coding for the same CDR3. The rearrangement links TRBV29-1 to TRBJ2-7; D might be TRBD1 (5 bases). CDR3 length: 12 amino acids. CDR1 is SQVTM and CDR2 is ANQGSEA in the germline V gene. Between the trimmed V and J ends, which lost 2 bases and 2 bases, there was a span of 7 bases. The CDR3 DNA follows: TGCAGCGTTGAACAGGGTGCCTACGAGCAGTACTTC. Its translation is CSVEQGAYEQYF.

In regard to this clone: The sample carries other DNA sequences with the same CDR3. The chain combines TRBV7-9 with TRBJ1-1; D perhaps matches TRBD1 (5 bases). This CDR3 region has 11 residues. The germline gives CDR1 SEHNR, CDR2 FQNEAQ (reference sequence). V was clipped by 5 bases and J by 8 bases, with 9 bases between them. CDR3 loop: CASSLDREAFF. The CDR3 region has the DNA TGTGCCAGCAGCCTCGACAGAGAAGCTTTCTTT.

J is TRBJ1-2 and V is TRBV11-2; no definite D call. Trimming took 3 bases from V and 3 from J, leaving 5 bases between them. The germline CDR1 and CDR2 sequences are SGHAT and FQNNGV. This CDR3 spans 12 amino acids. This CDR3 is CASSFGDYGYTF. The CDR3 coding sequence is TGTGCCAGCAGCTTTGGGGACTATGGCTACACCTTC.

In this sample, this clone turned up a few times. This chain connects TRBV25-1 to TRBJ2-3; D unresolved. CDR1 is MGHDK and CDR2 is SYGVNS in the germline V gene. V was clipped by 4 bases and J by 3 bases, with 11 bases between them. The CDR3 totals 14 residues. The CDR3 DNA sequence: TGTGCCAGCAGTGCTTCCAAAGGAACAGATACGCAGTATTTT. This codes for CASSASKGTDTQYF.